The rows below give T cell receptor beta chains drawn from one sample of a study of blood T cell repertoires in COVID-19. Libraries were prepared by immunoSEQ multiplex PCR; TCRdb keeps only in-frame clonotypes and omits some of them. This table holds approximately 500,000 clones, roughly nine tenths found once. Sequences were obtained from peripheral blood. The receptors here all came from a woman aged 45-65 years with COVID-19, enrolled during active disease. Both conserved end residues are part of each CDR3. D genes are given only for firm matches. Part of the rows lack a size; the others show once, few, many or a class for expanded clones.

j_call	v_call	d_call	clone_size	cdr3_aa	cdr3_nt
TRBJ1-6	TRBV5-4	-	-	CASSSKEDISPLHF	TGTGCCAGCAGTTCGAAGGAGGATATTTCACCCCTCCACTTT
TRBJ1-2	TRBV5-4	-	-	CASSVTGTSLGYTF	TGTGCCAGCAGCGTCACCGGGACATCCCTCGGCTACACCTTC
TRBJ1-5	TRBV3-1/TRBV3-2	-	-	CASSLRGDQPQHF	TGTGCCAGCAGCCTCCGGGGGGATCAGCCCCAGCATTTT
TRBJ1-1	TRBV6-5	-	-	CASSSVGPNTEAFF	TGTGCCAGCAGTTCGGTCGGTCCGAACACTGAAGCTTTCTTT
TRBJ1-2	TRBV19	-	-	CATRPRAGSHGYTF	TGTGCCACCCGCCCTCGGGCGGGGTCTCATGGCTACACCTTC
TRBJ1-1	TRBV5-5	-	-	CASSLRVVAAGRLNTEAFF	TGTGCCAGCAGCTTGAGAGTAGTGGCCGCAGGGCGTTTGAACACTGAAGCTTTCTTT
TRBJ1-1	TRBV6-5	-	-	CASRQNTEAFF	TGTGCCAGCAGACAGAACACTGAAGCTTTCTTT
TRBJ2-1	TRBV7-8	TRBD2	-	CASTLGAGANNEQFF	TGTGCCAGCACCCTAGGAGCGGGGGCTAACAATGAGCAGTTCTTC
TRBJ2-7	TRBV28	-	-	CASRLEGPVSYEQYF	TGTGCCAGCAGGCTCGAGGGCCCGGTGTCCTACGAGCAGTACTTC
TRBJ2-1	TRBV30	-	-	CAWLRGSYNEQFF	TGTGCCTGGCTCAGGGGCTCCTACAATGAGCAGTTCTTC
TRBJ1-6	TRBV11-2	-	-	CASSLGQLSSYNSPLHF	TGTGCCAGCAGCTTAGGACAGCTTAGCTCCTATAATTCACCCCTCCACTTT
TRBJ1-2	TRBV5-1	-	few	CASSLGQNYGYTF	TGCGCCAGCAGCTTGGGGCAGAACTATGGCTACACCTTC